This is a list of T cell receptor beta chains from one sample in a study of shared clonotypes between healthy human individuals. TCRdb's copy holds only in-frame clones and misses some; the assay was immunoSEQ multiplex PCR. Of roughly 1,800,000 clones in the sample, roughly 94% were seen once. Sequences were obtained from naive CD8+ T cells sorted from blood. All receptors derive from a man aged 18 to 30 in good health. The CDR3 runs from the conserved cysteine through the conserved F or W. A D gene is named only where the DNA matches it firmly. The listing skips clone size in some rows; elsewhere it reads once, few, many or a size class.

D gene | clone size | J gene | V gene | CDR3 DNA | CDR3 protein
. | once | TRBJ2-7 | TRBV6-5 | TGTGCCAGCAGTTGGTCCCCTAACTACGAGCAGTACTTC | CASSWSPNYEQYF
. | . | TRBJ2-6 | TRBV21-1 | TGTGCCAGCAGCAAGGGCGTTTCTGGGGCCAACGTCCTGACTTTC | CASSKGVSGANVLTF
. | . | TRBJ2-1 | TRBV6-1 | TGTGCCAGCAGTGCTACTCCGTCCGGCACCTACAATGAGCAGTTCTTC | CASSATPSGTYNEQFF
. | . | TRBJ1-1 | TRBV25-1 | TGTGCCAGCAGTTCCGGCCGAGTGCACACTGAAGCTTTCTTT | CASSSGRVHTEAFF
TRBD2 | . | TRBJ2-7 | TRBV5-6 | TGTGCCAGCAGCTTGTCTTTGCGGGGGTACGAGCAGTACTTC | CASSLSLRGYEQYF
. | once | TRBJ1-2 | TRBV6-1 | TGTGCCACCAGAGGGGGAAACCCTAACTATGGCTACACCTTC | CATRGGNPNYGYTF
TRBD1 | . | TRBJ2-1 | TRBV9 | TGTGCCAGCAGCGAAGAATCCGGGACAGGGGGTGAGCAGTTCTTC | CASSEESGTGGEQFF
. | . | TRBJ2-2 | TRBV4-1 | TGCGCCAGCAGCCAAGAAGTGGCGGCAGGCAGAAACACCGGGGAGCTGTTTTTT | CASSQEVAAGRNTGELFF
TRBD1 | . | TRBJ1-4 | TRBV19 | TGTGCCAGTAGTCCAGGACAGGAAGCAACTAATGAAAAACTGTTTTTT | CASSPGQEATNEKLFF
. | . | TRBJ1-2 | TRBV28 | TGTGCCAGCAGTTTAGCTGGGGGGGCTAACTATGGCTACACCTTC | CASSLAGGANYGYTF
. | . | TRBJ1-4 | TRBV7-9 | TGTGCCAGCAGCGCCGGGAGTATGGGTCGGAGTAATGAAAAACTGTTTTTT | CASSAGSMGRSNEKLFF
TRBD2 | . | TRBJ2-7 | TRBV7-9 | TGTGCCAGCAGCTTACGGACTAGCGGGAGAAAGAGCTACGAGCAGTACTTC | CASSLRTSGRKSYEQYF
TRBD1 | . | TRBJ2-7 | TRBV2 | TGTGCCAGCACCGGGACAGGGGCTTCCTACGAGCAGTACTTC | CASTGTGASYEQYF
TRBD2 | few | TRBJ2-1 | TRBV19 | TGTGCCAGTAGTTGGACTAGCGGGTACGGTGAGCAGTTCTTC | CASSWTSGYGEQFF
. | . | TRBJ1-2 | TRBV13 | TGTGCCAGCAGCTTAGGCCCCGGGACGGGTCATGGCTACACCTTC | CASSLGPGTGHGYTF
. | . | TRBJ2-1 | TRBV19 | TGTGCCAGTAGTATGACGGAGCGGAATGAGCAGTTCTTC | CASSMTERNEQFF
. | . | TRBJ1-4 | TRBV14 | TGTGCCAGCAGCCAGTATAAAGTTGCAACTAATGAAAAACTGTTTTTT | CASSQYKVATNEKLFF
TRBD1 | few | TRBJ1-1 | TRBV2 | TGTGCCAGCAGTCCCCCGGACAGGGAGGACACTGAAGCTTTCTTT | CASSPPDREDTEAFF
. | . | TRBJ1-1 | TRBV10-3 | TGTGCCATCAGTGAGGGGAGGGGAGCTTTCTTT | CAISEGRGAFF
. | once | TRBJ1-2 | TRBV6-1 | TGTGCCAGCAGTGTAGAACCCCACAGGTACGGAGGCTATGGCTACACCTTC | CASSVEPHRYGGYGYTF
. | few | TRBJ1-2 | TRBV25-1 | TGTGCCAGCAGTGAACTAGGTGACTATGGCTACACCTTC | CASSELGDYGYTF
TRBD1 | . | TRBJ1-1 | TRBV5-1 | TGCGCCAGTAGAATAAACAGGGGCGAGACTGAAGCTTTCTTT | CASRINRGETEAFF
TRBD1 | . | TRBJ2-7 | TRBV5-1 | TGCGCCAGCAGCACCACGGGACAGGGCTCCTACGAGCAGTACTTC | CASSTTGQGSYEQYF
. | . | TRBJ2-5 | TRBV5-4 | TGTGCCAGCAGCTTGGACCGGGACGAGGGAGAGACCCAGTACTTC | CASSLDRDEGETQYF
TRBD2 | . | TRBJ2-1 | TRBV4-3 | TGCGCCAGCAGCCACGCGGGGGTGACTGAGCAGTTCTTC | CASSHAGVTEQFF
. | . | TRBJ2-7 | TRBV28 | TGTGCCAGCAGTTTTTGGGGGACAACCTACGAGCAGTACTTC | CASSFWGTTYEQYF
. | . | TRBJ2-7 | TRBV19 | TGTGCCAGTAGTATGTCGTCAGGGGAACCCTACGAGCAGTACTTC | CASSMSSGEPYEQYF
TRBD2 | . | TRBJ2-1 | TRBV4-1 | TGCGCCAGCAGCCAAGATGGGGTGGGACTAGCTGAGAGTAATGGTGAGCAGTTCTTC | CASSQDGVGLAESNGEQFF
. | . | TRBJ1-6 | TRBV19 | TGTGCGAGCAGGGATTCGTTATCACCCCTCCACTTT | CASRDSLSPLHF
TRBD2 | once | TRBJ2-7 | TRBV7-9 | TGTGCCAGCAGCTTAGAAGGGACTACCTACTACGAGCAGTACTTC | CASSLEGTTYYEQYF
. | . | TRBJ1-2 | TRBV19 | TGTGCCAGTAGTATAGGAGGAGGGGCGGCGTATGGCTACACCTTC | CASSIGGGAAYGYTF
. | . | TRBJ2-7 | TRBV7-2 | TGTGCCAGCAGCTTAAGGGGGCTAGCGCAATCCTACGAGCAGTACTTC | CASSLRGLAQSYEQYF
. | once | TRBJ1-4 | TRBV5-1 | TGCGCCAGCAGCCCAGACGGAAAAACTAATGAAAAACTGTTTTTT | CASSPDGKTNEKLFF
. | . | TRBJ1-1 | TRBV5-4 | TGTGCCAGCAGCTTGGTCACTAACACTGAAGCTTTCTTT | CASSLVTNTEAFF
TRBD2 | . | TRBJ2-3 | TRBV28 | TGTGCCAGCAGTACGACGCTCCTAGCGGGGGCCTCGACTAGCACAGATACGCAGTATTTT | CASSTTLLAGASTSTDTQYF
. | . | TRBJ1-5 | TRBV2 | TGTGCCAGCAGTCCGGGGCTCTCGGCTGGGCAGCCCCAGCATTTT | CASSPGLSAGQPQHF
TRBD2 | . | TRBJ2-7 | TRBV7-9 | TGTGCCAGCCGAGCGGGAGGCTACGAGCAGTACTTC | CASRAGGYEQYF
. | . | TRBJ2-1 | TRBV28 | TGTGCCAGCACTAGTTTAGGGGGTCTTGAGCAGTTCTTC | CASTSLGGLEQFF
. | . | TRBJ1-2 | TRBV27 | TGTGCCAGCAGTTTATCGATCGAGGGGTCCCTTAACTATGGCTACACCTTC | CASSLSIEGSLNYGYTF
. | . | TRBJ2-2 | TRBV6-4 | TGTGCCAGCAGTGATCGGTGGAGCGCGAACACCGGGGAGCTGTTTTTT | CASSDRWSANTGELFF
TRBD1 | once | TRBJ1-1 | TRBV5-4 | TGTGCCAGCACCCCAGACAGGGGGTCGTACACTGAAGCTTTCTTT | CASTPDRGSYTEAFF
TRBD2 | . | TRBJ2-7 | TRBV14 | TGTGCCAGCAGCCAAGACCCAGCGGGAGGCTATACCAACTCCTACGAGCAGTACTTC | CASSQDPAGGYTNSYEQYF
. | . | TRBJ2-1 | TRBV5-4 | TGTGCCAGCAGCTTGAATCCCGGAAATGAGCAGTTCTTC | CASSLNPGNEQFF
. | . | TRBJ2-1 | TRBV6-6 | TGTGCCAGCAGTCAAGGCATTATTAATGAGCAGTTCTTC | CASSQGIINEQFF
TRBD2 | . | TRBJ2-3 | TRBV10-3 | TGTGCCATCAGTGAGTCACGACTAGCGGGGTCCCAATATACGCAGTATTTT | CAISESRLAGSQYTQYF
. | . | TRBJ2-7 | TRBV7-3 | TGTGCCAGCAGCTCCTCACAGGGATACGAGCAGTACTTC | CASSSSQGYEQYF
TRBD2 | . | TRBJ2-3 | TRBV6-1 | TGTGCCAGCAGTGAAGTCAGGCTAGCGGGAGTGGATACGCAGTATTTT | CASSEVRLAGVDTQYF
. | . | TRBJ2-2 | TRBV4-3 | TGCGCCAGCAGCCAAGTTTGGGGACTGTTGGAAAGCACCGGGGAGCTGTTTTTT | CASSQVWGLLESTGELFF
TRBD1 | . | TRBJ2-5 | TRBV7-9 | TGTGCCAGCAGCTTAGCGAGTGGCGGGACAGGGGGAGAGACCCAGTACTTC | CASSLASGGTGGETQYF
TRBD2 | once | TRBJ2-3 | TRBV7-8 | TGTGCCAGCAGCTTCGCCATTCCGGGACTAGTAACAGATACGCAGTATTTT | CASSFAIPGLVTDTQYF
TRBD1 | . | TRBJ2-7 | TRBV6-1 | TGTGCCAGCAGTGAATACCCAGGGGGCGCTTCCTACGAGCAGTACTTC | CASSEYPGGASYEQYF
. | . | TRBJ2-3 | TRBV12-5 | TGTGCTAGTGGTTTCGCCCCGGTGCGAAGCACAGATACGCAGTATTTT | CASGFAPVRSTDTQYF
. | . | TRBJ2-3 | TRBV7-8 | TGTGCCAGCAGCACCCCCGGGACTCCAGATACGCAGTATTTT | CASSTPGTPDTQYF
TRBD1 | . | TRBJ2-7 | TRBV28 | TGTGCCAGCAGTTTAGATTCACTCTACCAGGGGGTCTACGAGCAGTACTTC | CASSLDSLYQGVYEQYF
. | . | TRBJ2-2 | TRBV29-1 | TGCAGCGTTGAGGTGTCTGGACACTACACCGGGGAGCTGTTTTTT | CSVEVSGHYTGELFF